A single sample gave rise to the 16 T cell receptor beta chains below, sequenced in a study of identical twins. Each CDR3 protein gets one entry after TCRdb re-called the 5' RACE reads with MiXCR. In the table there are some 630,000 distinct CDR3 sequences, about 7% of which are singletons. These data were likewise used in another study, on yellow fever vaccine responses in identical twins.

The sample comprised PBMCs. The receptors derive from a woman younger than 30 in good health.

The chain uses TRBV7-2 and TRBJ1-5; tentatively, D is TRBD1 (6 bases). Germline CDR1 reads SGHTA; CDR2 reads FQGNSA. Trimming took 6 bases from V and 1 from J, leaving 13 bases between them. The CDR3 contains 15 residues. CDR3 DNA: TGTGCCAGCAGGGCTCCGGGGGCAAGCAATCAGCCCCAGCATTTT. Translating gives CASRAPGASNQPQHF.

This clonotype was picked up a small number of times. The CDR3 DNA is TGCAGTGCTAGAGACGTAGTGGAGCAAGAGACCCAGTACTTC. This codes for CSARDVVEQETQYF. The chain uses TRBV20-1 and TRBJ2-5; D is ambiguous. The germline V gene has CDR1 DFQATT and CDR2 SNEGSKA (reference sequence). Trimming took 0 bases from V and 2 from J, leaving 10 bases between them. The CDR3 has 14 residues.

This clonotype appeared many times. This chain links TRBV14 with TRBJ1-6; 7 bases align to TRBD1. Per germline, CDR1 SGHDN and CDR2 FVKESK. CDR3 size: 14 residues. V shed 4 bases, J shed 4 bases, and the junction held 1 base outside the gene matches. CDR3 in DNA: TGTGCCAGCAGCCGGGGACAGTATAATTCACCCCTCCACTTT. This encodes CASSRGQYNSPLHF.

There are many counts of this clonotype. The genes are TRBV11-2 and TRBJ1-2, with D unclear. This CDR3 spans 17 amino acids. V lost 4 bases, J lost 0 bases, and 18 bases lay in between. From germline, CDR1 is SGHAT and CDR2 FQNNGV. This CDR3 reads CASSSKAWKGANYGYTF. In nucleotides, the CDR3 is TGTGCCAGCAGCTCGAAAGCTTGGAAGGGAGCTAACTATGGCTACACCTTC.

This clonotype was found a few times. Since a much larger clone is just one base distant, this may be a read error. The chain uses TRBV7-2 and TRBJ2-1, with D hard to call. Looked up from germline, CDR1 is SGHTA and CDR2 is FQGNSA. This CDR3 contains 12 residues. Trimming left V 1 base short and J 6 bases short, with 4 bases between. CDR3 DNA: TGTGCCAGCAGCTTAGTCTTCAATGAGCAGTTCTTC. Its protein is CASSLVFNEQFF.

This clonotype was seen at least ten times. The CDR3 coding sequence is TGTGCCAGCAGCTTAGATCGCGGACCCTCCTACAATGAGCAGTTCTTC. It specifies CASSLDRGPSYNEQFF. The chain has TRBV7-2 and TRBJ2-1; no clear D gene. Germline loops: CDR1 SGHTA, CDR2 FQGNSA. The CDR3 runs 16 residues. The germline V and J ends were trimmed by 1 base and 0 bases, with 10 bases remaining between them.

At least ten counts were recorded for this clonotype. The chain is built from TRBV24-1 and TRBJ2-3; 7 bases map to TRBD1. In germline, CDR1 is KGHDR, CDR2 SFDVKD. This CDR3 comprises 17 residues. J gave up 2 bases and V 5 bases, and 12 bases lay outside the gene matches. The chain's CDR3 is CATSVGKQGTLTDTQYF. DNA of the CDR3: TGTGCCACCAGTGTGGGGAAACAGGGGACACTCACAGATACGCAGTATTTT.

The J gene is TRBJ2-7, the V gene TRBV6-2 or TRBV6-3, with 12 bases lining up with TRBD2. This CDR3 region has 16 residues. Germline V gene lookup returns CDR1 MNHEY and CDR2 SVGEGT. J was trimmed by 3 bases and V by 6 bases; bases with no gene match: 9. CDR3 nucleotides: TGTGCCAGCAGACCCCGGACTAGCGGGGAGGTCTACGAGCAGTACGTC. Translating it yields CASRPRTSGEVYEQYV.

J is TRBJ1-4 and V is TRBV15; D gene uncertain. The V and J ends lost 0 bases and 8 bases respectively, with 13 bases between them. This CDR3 spans 15 amino acids. CDR1 is LNHNV and CDR2 is YYDKDF in the germline V gene (reference sequence). CDR3 in DNA: TGTGCCACCAGCAGAGATTTTTCCGGGCTGGAAAAACTGTTTTTT. This encodes CATSRDFSGLEKLFF. Supplemented by reference TRBV15 and TRBJ1-4, the full variable domain reads DAMVIQNPRYQVTQFGKPVTLSCSQTLNHNVMYWYQQKSSQAPKLLFHYYDKDFNNEADTPDNFQSRRPNTSFCFLDIRSPGLGDTAMYLCATSRDFSGLEKLFFGSGTQLSVL.

The chain is built from TRBV10-1 and TRBJ2-1, with D perhaps matching TRBD2 (5 bases). Germline V gives CDR1 WNHNN, CDR2 SYGVQD (reference sequence). V was pared by 2 bases and J by 0 bases, with 14 bases between. The CDR3 has 17 residues. CDR3 loop: CASSEIGSAISYNEQFF. In nucleotides, the CDR3 is TGCGCCAGCAGTGAGATTGGTAGCGCGATCTCCTACAATGAGCAGTTCTTC.

This clonotype was picked up a small number of times. The CDR3 is CASSKSGTSGDNEQFF. CDR3 coding DNA: TGCGCCAGCAGCAAAAGCGGGACTAGCGGGGACAATGAGCAGTTCTTC. The J gene is TRBJ2-1, the V gene TRBV5-1; 13 bases are shared with TRBD2. This CDR3 comprises 16 residues. Germline CDR1 reads SGHRS; CDR2 reads YFSETQ. V lost 4 bases to trimming and J lost 5 bases; unmatched junction nucleotides: 6.

In this sample, this clonotype turned up a few times. The rearrangement links TRBV4-1 to TRBJ2-1; 10 positions match TRBD2. Germline V lookup: CDR1 MGHRA, CDR2 YSYEKL. The CDR3 consists of 16 residues. V lost 1 base, J lost 6 bases, and 6 bases stayed unmatched. In nucleotides, the CDR3 is TGCGCCAGCAGCCAAGGCGGACTAGCGGACCGCAATGAGCAGTTCTTC. Its protein is CASSQGGLADRNEQFF.

This clonotype was detected a few times. The J gene is TRBJ2-7, the V gene TRBV4-2, with TRBD2 matching 9 bases. V gave up 0 bases and J gave up 1 base; unmatched junction bases: 13. CDR1 and CDR2 from the germline V gene are LGHNA and YNFKEQ. The length of the CDR3 is 19 residues. CDR3 residues: CASSQERASAGGPSYEQYF. CDR3 in DNA: TGTGCCAGCAGCCAAGAGCGGGCTTCGGCGGGAGGGCCTTCCTACGAGCAGTACTTC.

This clonotype has a handful of counts. The V call is TRBV10-2, the J call TRBJ1-2; D ambiguous. Germline V gene data show CDR1 as WSHSY and CDR2 as SAAADI. Trimming left V 10 bases short and J 6 bases short, with 18 bases between. CDR3 length: 13 residues. The CDR3 bases are TGCGCCACCCGAAATGGGGTTAGGGATGGCTACACCTTC. Protein product: CATRNGVRDGYTF.

The chain couples TRBV9 to TRBJ2-1, with TRBD1 matching 9 bases. From germline, CDR1 is SGDLS and CDR2 YYNGEE. CDR3 length equals 16 residues. V lost 1 base to trimming and J lost 6 bases; unmatched junction nucleotides: 8. The DNA of the CDR3 is TGTGCCAGCAGCGTATCCGGGACAGGGATGATCAATGAGCAGTTCTTC. Its protein product is CASSVSGTGMINEQFF. The whole variable domain, filled in from reference TRBV9 and TRBJ2-1, reads DSGVTQTPKHLITATGQRVTLRCSPRSGDLSVYWYQQSLDQGLQFLIQYYNGEERAKGNILERFSAQQFPDLHSELNLSSLELGDSALYFCASSVSGTGMINEQFFGPGTRLTVL.

This clonotype has a count of ten or more. V gene TRBV29-1 combines with J gene TRBJ2-3, with D perhaps given as TRBD1 or TRBD2 (5 bases each). With 0 bases removed from V and 14 bases from J, the gap between germline ends came to 12 bases. Germline loops: CDR1 SQVTM, CDR2 ANQGSEA. The CDR3 spans 11 residues. CDR3 residues: CSVEDGTAAYF. The CDR3 DNA sequence: TGCAGCGTTGAAGATGGGACGGCGGCGTATTTT.